This T cell receptor beta chain was sequenced during a study of cytomegalovirus exposure and HLA in healthy donors. Study results and limitations: Evidence from a later analysis indicated that most CMV-associated TCR beta chains looked HLA-restricted. The HLA-A and HLA-B alleles of most subjects were reportedly predicted accurately from TCR beta sequences.

The V end was cut by 5 bases, the J end by 5 bases, with 18 bases between. Germline assignment: CDR1 SGHVS and CDR2 FNYEAQ. The CDR3 consists of 15 residues. PCR involved 60 Vbeta and 13 Jbeta primers. Sequencing was performed with immunoSEQ multiplex PCR; in TCRdb, only in-frame clones are kept and a portion is missing. The data hold about 120,000 clones, with about four fifths observed a single time. Comments on this clone: As yet, its antigen is unknown.

Sequencing was carried out using PBMCs. The source is a middle-aged woman in good health and CMV-seronegative. V and J are TRBV7-6 and TRBJ2-5; D is possibly TRBD1 (6 bases). The chain's CDR3 is CASSVGQSPWETQYF. In DNA form, the CDR3 reads TGTGCCAGCAGCGTCGGACAGTCGCCTTGGGAGACCCAGTACTTC.